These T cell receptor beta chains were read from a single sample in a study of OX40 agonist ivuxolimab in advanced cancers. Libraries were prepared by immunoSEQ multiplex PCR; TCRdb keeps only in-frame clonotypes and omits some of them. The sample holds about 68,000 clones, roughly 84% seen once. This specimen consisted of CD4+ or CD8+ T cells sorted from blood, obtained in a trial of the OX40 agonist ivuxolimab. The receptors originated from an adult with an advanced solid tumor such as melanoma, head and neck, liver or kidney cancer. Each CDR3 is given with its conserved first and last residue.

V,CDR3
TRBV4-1,CASSPFRAGTWGTEAFF
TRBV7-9,CASSLGETTYNEQFF
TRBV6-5,CASSSGTPINTEAFF
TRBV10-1,CASMQGTGELFF
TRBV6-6,CASSSQSAGNTEAFF
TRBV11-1,CASSVGRLRSEEQYF
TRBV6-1,CASGQGTYGYTF
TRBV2,CASKSIYGYTF
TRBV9,CASSVVGAVNEQFF
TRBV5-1,CASSPLAGANNEQFF
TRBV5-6,CASSFPGVGTQYF
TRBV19,CASSGWDRGYNSPLHF
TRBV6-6,CASSYGTGGRSGYTF
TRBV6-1,CASSWDRIYEQYF
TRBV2,CASSPRWGRDQPQHF
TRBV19,CASSGIQGDTQYF
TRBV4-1,CASSHSSGTDTQYF
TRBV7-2,CASSLAGVSNYGYTF
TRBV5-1,CASSLTPRAQYF
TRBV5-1,CASSNTQYF
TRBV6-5,CASSRPGLAGDEQFF
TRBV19,CASSGGRAQDTEAFF
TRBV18,CASSPSSGNTIYF
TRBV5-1,CASSLGGSERREFF
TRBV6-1,CASRPGQWNTEAFF
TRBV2,CASSLDRLYGYTF
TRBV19,CASSIRQGSGDGYTF
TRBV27,CASSLRQGDNYGYTF
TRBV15,CATSRAGVTEAFF
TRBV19,CASSIWTGAEAFF
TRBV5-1,CASSLGYGYTF
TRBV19,CASTGLGTEAFF
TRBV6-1,CASSVTKNEQFF
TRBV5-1,CASSHSPGGGTDTQYF
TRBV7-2,CASSLGASAVYSTQYF